This TCR beta chain was sequenced during a study of T cell responses to AZD1222 COVID-19 vaccine. Study-wide points: It should be noted that donors were predominantly white British and more often female, and clonal diversity was possibly underestimated.

This CDR3 region has 12 residues. V lost 3 bases and J lost 2, with 3 bases in between. Germline V lookup: CDR1 SGHDT, CDR2 YYEEEE. Generated by immunoSEQ multiplex PCR, the TCRdb table keeps only in-frame clones and is missing some. The data show some 200,000 clones, about 92% seen once. In regard to this clone: Its antigen is as yet unknown.

This rearrangement joins TRBV5-6 to TRBJ2-1; D gene ambiguous. The sequenced sample was peripheral blood, obtained on day 0 of AZD1222 vaccination. The TCR was taken from an adult in good health. The chain's CDR3 is CASSWAYNEQFF. DNA of the CDR3: TGTGCCAGCAGCTGGGCCTACAATGAGCAGTTCTTC.